What follows is one T cell receptor beta chain and its context. It lacks a known antigen. No qualities accompany the bases; no much larger clone lies one base away. Different DNA sequences within this sample yield the same CDR3. The sample comes from a study of PD-1 blockade in classical Hodgkin lymphoma (TCRdb year 2020). About the study as a whole: Nivolumab dosing was 3 mg/kg intravenously every 2 weeks, continuing until either disease progression or unacceptable toxicity. A peripheral blood immune signature of response to PD-1 blockade in classical Hodgkin lymphoma was defined using TCR beta sequencing and CyTOF.

What the authors observed across the whole study: Baseline diversity similar to that of newly diagnosed patients was observed in trial patients achieving complete response, whereas significantly lower diversity was observed in partial responders and progressors. Patients starting nivolumab less than 1 year after ASCT had lower diversity and were excluded from later analyses to avoid confounding by immune reconstitution. The study covered only a single clinical trial cohort, and the causes of the repertoire differences, possibly disease activity or prior therapy, were still not defined. Baseline TCR diversity was reported as lower in newly diagnosed patients than in healthy donors, and lower still in relapsed/refractory patients. By C4D1, a significant rise was seen in CD4+ TCR diversity but not in CD8+ TCR diversity (p=0.0027 vs p=0.16), and the rise was most apparent among complete responders (p=0.02).

Genomic DNA was extracted with the Qiagen DNeasy kit from unsorted PBMCs and from negatively selected CD4+ and CD8+ fractions. Amplification of TCR beta CDR3 regions was done by immunoSEQ multiplex PCR with primers that anneal to V and J segments. A synthetic immune receptor repertoire was used to minimize amplification bias, and any residual bias was removed computationally once sequencing was done. Under the source paper's analysis protocol: Custom Python scripts were used to quantify repertoire diversity as the Shannon entropy index. The unsorted, CD4+ and CD8+ repertoires were each analyzed separately, with the exception of combined analyses, where CD4+ and CD8+ sequences were merged in silico. A clone was considered expanded if an increase in frequency of at least 2-fold after treatment relative to C1D1 was found, and a pseudocount of 0.5 was applied to clones undetected at baseline. Singleton clones were defined as clones with 0 or 1 copy at C1D1, and non-singleton clones were defined as clones with 2 or more copies. Clones expanded in unsorted samples were annotated as CD4+, CD8+ or unknown by matching protein sequences in sorted samples from the same patient. Wilcoxon tests on paired samples were used to test diversity changes from C1D1 to C4D1. TCRdb took over this immuneACCESS table, retaining in-frame rearrangements with V and J assigned. Such tables are incomplete; in checked studies, under half of the missing clones stem from an unresolved V gene, and the remainder is unexplained. D and trimming come from the DNA, and the V and J calls and clone size come from that table. The sample table shows roughly 56,000 clones, and 88% are seen once. The leading ten clones occupy more than 5% of the sample.

The time point label, as the study defines it: cycle 2 day 1 (C2D1) of nivolumab. Every trial patient had relapsed after autologous stem cell transplantation, and cohorts A, B and C differed in prior brentuximab vedotin exposure. The trial cohort included 50 to 70 patients with relapsed/refractory classical Hodgkin lymphoma, and each patient had a best overall response of complete response, partial response or progressive disease. Trial patients were treated with single-agent nivolumab in the multi-cohort phase II CheckMate 205 trial. An independent review committee assessed best overall response by applying the 2007 International Working Group response criteria. PBMCs from the trial were collected at three points: immediately before nivolumab initiation (C1D1), and during therapy at cycle 2 day 1 and cycle 4 day 1. Peripheral blood was collected in 8 mL Vacutainer Cell Preparation Tubes, from which PBMCs were isolated by centrifugation and then cryopreserved.

Taken from the germline V gene, the CDR1 and CDR2 loops are SGHRS and YFSETQ. Trimming takes 4 bases from V and 0 bases from J, and the germline ends sit 8 bases apart. Measured from the cysteine to the phenylalanine, the CDR3 is 14 residues long. Only the CDR3 portion is preserved as DNA: 42 bases, with reading frame beginning at the first base. The chain is made from TRBV5-1 and TRBJ2-1, with the identity of the D gene unclear. The source material was peripheral blood mononuclear cells (PBMCs), sampled before the second cycle of nivolumab. The receptor comes from a human donor with classical Hodgkin lymphoma. The CDR3 reads as follows: CASSPGGSYNEQFF. The sequence in DNA is TGCGCCAGCAGCCCCGGTGGCTCCTACAATGAGCAGTTCTTC.